These 18 T cell receptor beta chains came from one sample sequenced in a study of blood T cells in healthy people across ages. A second PCR, run for roughly 7 to 12 cycles, used a sample-barcoded 5' primer plus a J-beta primer mix. TCRdb itself ran the 5' RACE reads through MiXCR, one entry per CDR3 protein. Of approximately 2,000,000 distinct CDR3 sequences listed, around 40% are singletons. The sequenced sample was blood. These receptors originate from a human donor in good health.

This clonotype was recorded a few times. The junction does not match germline at one end; this may be a read error. V usage is TRBV6-1 and J usage is TRBJ1-5, with 7 bases aligning to TRBD1. Germline V lookup: CDR1 MNHNS, CDR2 SASEGT. The CDR3 totals 14 residues. The CDR3 bases are TGTGTCAGCAGTGAATCAGGGGGGGATCAGCCCCAGCATTTT. Its protein product is CVSSESGGDQPQHF.

This clonotype was observed a few times. V and J are TRBV6-2 or TRBV6-3 and TRBJ2-4; D call uncertain. The end of the DNA is better explained by TRBJ2-7, so the J call may be wrong. CDR3 length: 12 residues. Germline CDR1 reads MNHEY; CDR2 reads SVGEGT. CDR3 bases: TGTGCCAGCAGTTATCCCCACCGCGAGCAGTACTTC. Protein product: CASSYPHREQYF.

Remarks on this clonotype: One end of the junction does not line up with germline, which may come from a read error. The chain has TRBV7-6 and TRBJ2-5; no firm D call. This CDR3 spans 15 amino acids. Looked up from germline, CDR1 is SGHVS and CDR2 is FNYEAQ. The CDR3 region is CVSSLRLGWEETQYF. In DNA form, the CDR3 reads TGTGTCAGCAGCTTAAGGTTAGGTTGGGAAGAGACCCAGTACTTC.

This chain links TRBV5-1 with TRBJ2-7, with no clear D. Germline-derived CDR1 and CDR2 are SGHRS and YFSETQ. The CDR3 is 18 residues long. V lost 4 bases to trimming and J lost 2 bases, with 25 bases between them. CDR3 residues: CASSPRPSTTDETYEQYF. The CDR3 DNA reads as TGCGCCAGCAGCCCTCGACCCTCAACAACCGATGAAACCTACGAGCAGTACTTC.

There are a few counts of this clonotype. CDR3 coding DNA: TGTGCCAGCAGTCGGGCCGGGTACGAGCAGTACTTC. Translating it yields CASSRAGYEQYF. The chain carries TRBV9 and TRBJ2-4; no firm D call. The end of the DNA is better explained by TRBJ2-7, so the J call may be wrong. This CDR3 has 12 residues. CDR1 and CDR2 from the germline V gene are SGDLS and YYNGEE.

This rearrangement joins TRBV6-1 to TRBJ1-5; maybe TRBD1 (6 bases). Germline V lookup: CDR1 MNHNS, CDR2 SASEGT. The V gene lost 1 base and the J gene lost 5 bases, with 9 bases spanning the gap. The CDR3 spans 14 residues. CDR3 in DNA: TGTGCCAGCAGTGAAGGGGGGGCGGATCAGCCCCAGCATTTT. This gives the protein CASSEGGADQPQHF.

This clonotype has at least ten counts. The rearrangement uses TRBV6-5 and TRBJ2-1; TRBD1 matches 7 bases. This CDR3 contains 15 residues. The trim removed 5 bases at V and 9 bases at J, leaving 13 bases unmatched. Germline CDR1 MNHEY, CDR2 SVGAGI. This CDR3 is CASSPEGGWFAEQFF. CDR3 sequence (DNA): TGTGCCAGCAGTCCCGAAGGGGGCTGGTTTGCTGAGCAGTTCTTC.

This clonotype turned up a few times. The genes are TRBV12-3 or TRBV12-4 and TRBJ2-5, with D perhaps TRBD2 (5 bases). The ends were cut back, 5 bases at V and 0 bases at J, with 13 bases in the middle. The length of the CDR3 is 15 residues. The CDR3, as DNA: TGTGCCAGCAGTCCCCCCCTGACTAACCAAGAGACCCAGTACTTC. It is translated as CASSPPLTNQETQYF.

The V call is TRBV29-1, the J call TRBJ2-1, with D maybe TRBD1 (6 bases). The V end was cut by 5 bases, the J end by 2 bases, with 19 bases between. This CDR3 spans 16 amino acids. Per the germline V gene, CDR1 is SQVTM and CDR2 is ANQGSEA. Here the CDR3 reads CSVCLATGKTYNEQFF. The CDR3 DNA sequence: TGCAGCGTTTGTTTGGCAACAGGGAAAACCTACAATGAGCAGTTCTTC.

This clonotype was detected many times. The rearrangement joins TRBV7-9 to TRBJ2-3; D not certain. This CDR3 comprises 12 residues. V gave up 5 bases and J gave up 2 bases, with 5 bases separating them. The V gene's germline CDR1 is SEHNR and CDR2 FQNEAQ (reference sequence). This chain's CDR3 is CASSQATDTQYF. In DNA form, the CDR3 reads TGTGCCAGCAGCCAAGCCACAGATACGCAGTATTTT.

This chain uses TRBV7-2 with TRBJ2-2; no reliable D call. CDR1 and CDR2 (germline): SGHTA, FQGNSA. This CDR3 is built from 12 residues. The V end was cut by 3 bases, the J end by 7 bases, with 6 bases between. This CDR3 is CASSFHSGELFF. The CDR3 bases are TGTGCCAGCAGCTTTCATAGCGGGGAGCTGTTTTTT.

V usage is TRBV9 and J usage is TRBJ2-5; no definite D call. With 3 bases removed from V and 2 bases from J, the gap between germline ends came to 8 bases. The germline gives CDR1 SGDLS, CDR2 YYNGEE. The CDR3 is 13 residues long. The CDR3 DNA sequence: TGTGCCAGCAGCGCTTCGGATCAAGAGACCCAGTACTTC. Encoded protein: CASSASDQETQYF.

The genes are TRBV15 and TRBJ2-1; D possibly corresponds to TRBD1 (6 bases). The germline gives CDR1 LNHNV, CDR2 YYDKDF (reference sequence). The CDR3 spans 17 residues. Trimming cost V 7 bases and J 0 bases, with 19 bases left between them. The DNA of the CDR3 is TGTGCCACCATCATGTGGGGGCTCGAAAGCTCCTACAATGAGCAGTTCTTC. Its translation is CATIMWGLESSYNEQFF.

This clonotype appeared a few times. This sequence joins TRBV5-5 and TRBJ2-3, with 12 positions matching TRBD1. Germline V gives CDR1 SGHKS, CDR2 YYEKEE (reference sequence). CDR3 length: 16 amino acids. V shed 4 bases and J 2 bases; nucleotides not matched to a gene: 5. The CDR3 loop is CASSRGTGGATDTQYF. CDR3 bases: TGTGCCAGCAGCCGAGGGACAGGGGGCGCCACAGATACGCAGTATTTT.

This chain joins TRBV4-2 and TRBJ1-2; D not certain. The CDR3 has 14 residues. V was trimmed by 1 base and J by 6 bases, leaving 12 bases between them. Germline V lookup: CDR1 LGHNA, CDR2 YNFKEQ. CDR3 in DNA: TGTGCCAGCAGCCAAGTCGGCCAGAACAATGGCTACACCTTC. Translated, it gives CASSQVGQNNGYTF.

This clonotype was seen more than once but under ten times. The chain recombines TRBV7-3 with TRBJ2-3; D not certain. V shed 1 base and J shed 7 bases, with 15 bases lying between them. Germline lookup yields CDR1 SGHTA and CDR2 FQGTGA. CDR3 length equals 15 residues. The CDR3 sequence is CASSLSSPPLNTQYF. As DNA, the CDR3 is TGTGCCAGCAGCTTAAGCTCCCCTCCCCTAAATACGCAGTATTTT.

Details on this clonotype: This may come from a read error, since a much larger clone is one base off. The V and J genes are TRBV20-1 and TRBJ2-1; TRBD2 matches 8 bases. The germline CDR1 and CDR2 sequences are DFQATT and SNEGSKA (reference sequence). The CDR3 loop spans 15 amino acids. The CDR3 reads CSANRGGYSYNGQFF. The CDR3 DNA reads TGCAGTGCTAACCGCGGGGGGTATTCCTACAATGGGCAGTTCTTC.

This chain connects TRBV12-3 or TRBV12-4 to TRBJ2-3; 11 bases match TRBD2. CDR3 length: 13 amino acids. V trimming: 10 bases; J trimming: 0 bases; junction bases outside the gene matches: 0. In DNA form, the CDR3 reads TGTGCCACTAGCGGGAGGAGCACAGATACGCAGTATTTT. This sequence encodes CATSGRSTDTQYF.